A single sample gave rise to the 5 T cell receptor beta chains below, sequenced in a study of T cells in women clearing cervical HPV infection (dated by TCRdb to 2016 to 2019). Libraries were prepared through the immunoSEQ multiplex PCR assay. Imported from immuneACCESS, the table was reduced by TCRdb to in-frame sequences with V and J called. These copies leave out some clones; in studies compared against another copy, an unresolved V gene accounts for under half, and the cause of the remainder is not known. This specimen's table enumerates 25,000 to 35,000 clones. Clones ranked in the top ten supply 7.5% to 10% of the sample. The sample consisted of blood buffy coat. These receptors originate from a woman between 18 and 69 years old with a cervical HPV16 infection that either progressed to CIN3+ or cleared (not recorded which).

Turning to this clone: The CDR3 is cut off 3 residues early in the read; its end comes from the germline J gene. V gene TRBV2 combines with J gene TRBJ1-2, with TRBD1 as a possible D gene (6 bases). This CDR3 region has 15 residues. CDR1 and CDR2 (germline): SNHLY, FYNNEI. The part of the CDR3 DNA that was read is TGTGCCAGCACTAAAAGGGGGACCAACCGGGAGGGC. It codes for CASTKRGTNREG. The whole CDR3 is CASTKRGTNREGYTF.

Concerning this clone itself: The sequenced fragment ends 3 residues before the CDR3 boundary, so the rest is inferred from the germline J gene. The chain combines TRBV6-2 or TRBV6-3 with TRBJ2-5; a weak D match, TRBD2 (6 bases). This CDR3 is 15 amino acids long. The V end lost 8 bases, the J end lost 5 bases, and 21 bases lay between the germline ends. Germline loops: CDR1 MNHEY, CDR2 SVGEGT. The CDR3 loop is CASHTGLLLSETQYF. Incomplete CDR3 DNA: TGTGCCAGCCACACGGGACTCCTCTTGAGCGAGACC.

Concerning this clone: The CDR3 end is not reached by the read, which stops 3 residues before it; the germline J gene fills it in. This rearrangement joins TRBV10-3 to TRBJ1-2, with TRBD1 matching 10 bases. CDR3 length: 16 residues. The germline CDR1 and CDR2 sequences are ENHRY and SYGVKD. V was pared by 8 bases and J by 6 bases, with 15 bases of the junction left unmatched. CDR3 DNA, as far as it was read: TGTGCCATCCCCCTGGACAGGGGGTCCTCCGAGGATGGC. Translation gives CAIPLDRGSSEDG. The complete CDR3 sequence is CAIPLDRGSSEDGYTF.

Worth noting for this clone: The read ends 3 residues early relative to the CDR3; the germline J gene fills the gap. The chain is built from TRBV11-2 and TRBJ2-4; D may be TRBD2 (6 bases). Germline loops: CDR1 SGHAT, CDR2 FQNNGV. The CDR3 contains 15 residues. CDR3 DNA (partial): TGTGCCAGCAGCTTTGAGCTGGAGGGCCGAGAGACT. This gives the protein CASSFELEGRET. The whole CDR3 sequence is CASSFELEGRETQYF.

A word on this clone: The CDR3 is cut off 3 residues early in the read; its end comes from the germline J gene. The chain couples TRBV7-2 to TRBJ2-7, with D maybe TRBD1 (5 bases). V was shortened by 5 bases and J by 3 bases, with 8 bases between the two germline ends. The CDR3 spans 12 residues. Germline loops: CDR1 SGHTA, CDR2 FQGNSA. CDR3 sequence: CASSLQGYEQYF. Incomplete CDR3 DNA: TGTGCCAGCAGCCTTCAGGGCTACGAG.